Shown below are 2 T cell receptor beta chains from a single sample sequenced in a study of blood T cell repertoires in COVID-19. Profiled with immunoSEQ multiplex PCR; TCRdb holds only in-frame clones, not every one. The sample has 250,000 or so clones, 90% seen once; the top ten hold about 4%. Sequencing was carried out using PBMCs or T cells enriched from blood (not recorded which). The receptors stem from a woman aged 25 to 39 with acute COVID-19.

The V call is TRBV19, the J call TRBJ2-7; 14 bases are a match to TRBD2. CDR1 LNHDA and CDR2 SQIVND come from the germline V gene (reference sequence). This CDR3 region has 17 residues. V lost 4 bases, J lost 5 bases, and 10 bases stayed unmatched. As DNA, the CDR3 is TGTGCCAGTAGTACCTACGGGACTAGCGGGAGTATCCACGAGCAGTACTTC. As protein: CASSTYGTSGSIHEQYF.

This chain's CDR3 is CARARQGRSETQYF. The CDR3 DNA is TGTGCCCGGGCAAGACAGGGGAGGTCGGAGACCCAGTACTTC. The rearrangement joins TRBV30 to TRBJ2-5, with 8 bases aligning to TRBD1. The CDR3 runs 14 residues. J was trimmed by 5 bases and V by 8 bases; bases with no gene match: 13. Germline lookup yields CDR1 GTSNPN and CDR2 SVGIG (reference sequence).